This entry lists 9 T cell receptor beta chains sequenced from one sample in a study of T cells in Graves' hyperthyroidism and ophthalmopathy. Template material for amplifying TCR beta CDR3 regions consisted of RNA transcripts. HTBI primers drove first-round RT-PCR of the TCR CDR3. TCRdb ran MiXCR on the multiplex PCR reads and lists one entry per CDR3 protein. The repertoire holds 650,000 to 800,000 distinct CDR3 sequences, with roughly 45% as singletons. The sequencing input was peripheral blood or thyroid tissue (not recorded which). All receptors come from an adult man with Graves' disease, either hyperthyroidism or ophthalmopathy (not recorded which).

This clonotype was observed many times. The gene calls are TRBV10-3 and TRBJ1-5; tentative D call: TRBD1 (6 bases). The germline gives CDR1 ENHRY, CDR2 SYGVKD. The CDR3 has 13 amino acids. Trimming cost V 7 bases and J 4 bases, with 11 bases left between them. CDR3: CAITRTENQPQHF. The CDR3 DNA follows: TGTGCCATCACCCGGACAGAAAATCAGCCCCAGCATTTT.

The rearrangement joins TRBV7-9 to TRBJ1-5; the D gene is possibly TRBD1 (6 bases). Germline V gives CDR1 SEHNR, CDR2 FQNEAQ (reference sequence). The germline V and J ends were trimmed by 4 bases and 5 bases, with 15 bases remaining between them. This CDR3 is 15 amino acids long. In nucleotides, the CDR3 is TGTGCCAGCAGCTCATCCAGGGGTCGTGATCAGCCCCAGCATTTT. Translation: CASSSSRGRDQPQHF.

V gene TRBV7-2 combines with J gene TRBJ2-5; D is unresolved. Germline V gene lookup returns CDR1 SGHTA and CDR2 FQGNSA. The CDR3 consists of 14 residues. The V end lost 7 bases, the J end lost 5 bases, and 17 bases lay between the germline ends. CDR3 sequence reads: CASNPFVGWETQYF. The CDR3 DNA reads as TGTGCCAGCAACCCCTTTGTCGGATGGGAGACCCAGTACTTC.

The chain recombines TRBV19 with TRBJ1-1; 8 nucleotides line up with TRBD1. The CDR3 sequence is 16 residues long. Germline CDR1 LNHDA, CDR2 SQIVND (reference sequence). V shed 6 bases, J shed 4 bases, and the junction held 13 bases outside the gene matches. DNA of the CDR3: TGTGCCAGTAGCCCCAGGGGGCGGTCGGCGACCACTGAAGCTTTCTTT. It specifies CASSPRGRSATTEAFF. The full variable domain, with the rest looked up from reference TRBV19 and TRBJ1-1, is DGGITQSPKYLFRKEGQNVTLSCEQNLNHDAMYWYRQDPGQGLRLIYYSQIVNDFQKGDIAEGYSVSREKKESFPLTVTSAQKNPTAFYLCASSPRGRSATTEAFFGQGTRLTVV.

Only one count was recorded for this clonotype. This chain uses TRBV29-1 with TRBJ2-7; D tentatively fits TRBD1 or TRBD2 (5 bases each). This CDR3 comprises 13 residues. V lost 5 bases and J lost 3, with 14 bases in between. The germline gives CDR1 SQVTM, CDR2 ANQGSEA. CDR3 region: CSVRAGTDYEQYF. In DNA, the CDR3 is TGCAGCGTTCGTGCCGGGACGGACTACGAGCAGTACTTC.

CDR3 DNA: TGTGCCAGCAGCTTAACCCCCGACAGGGGGCATACTGAAGCTTTCTTT. Its protein product is CASSLTPDRGHTEAFF. The J gene is TRBJ1-1, the V gene TRBV7-2; 10 positions agree with TRBD1. V was clipped by 2 bases and J by 5 bases; unmatched bases: 8. Germline V lookup: CDR1 SGHTA, CDR2 FQGNSA. The CDR3 totals 16 residues.

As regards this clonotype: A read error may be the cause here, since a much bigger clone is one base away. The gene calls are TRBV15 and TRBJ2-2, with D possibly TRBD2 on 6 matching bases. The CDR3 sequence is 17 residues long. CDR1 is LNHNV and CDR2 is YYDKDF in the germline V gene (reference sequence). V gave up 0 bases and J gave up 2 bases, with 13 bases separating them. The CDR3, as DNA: TGTGCCACCAGCAGAGAGCCTAGCGAGGTTAACACCGGGGAGCTGTTTTTT. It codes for CATSREPSEVNTGELFF.

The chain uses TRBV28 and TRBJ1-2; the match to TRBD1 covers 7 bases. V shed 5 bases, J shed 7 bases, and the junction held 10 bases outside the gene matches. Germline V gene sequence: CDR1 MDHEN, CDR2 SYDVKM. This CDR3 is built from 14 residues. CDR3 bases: TGTGCCAGCAGTGCCCCGGGACAGCTTTCTGGCTACACCTTC. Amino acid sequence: CASSAPGQLSGYTF.

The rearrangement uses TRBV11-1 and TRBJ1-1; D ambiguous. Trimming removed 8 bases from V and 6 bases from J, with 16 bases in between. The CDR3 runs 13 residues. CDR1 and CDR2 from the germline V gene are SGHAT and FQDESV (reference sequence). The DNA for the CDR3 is TGTGCCAGCTCACCAGATAGAGATTCTGAAGCTTTCTTT. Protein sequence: CASSPDRDSEAFF.